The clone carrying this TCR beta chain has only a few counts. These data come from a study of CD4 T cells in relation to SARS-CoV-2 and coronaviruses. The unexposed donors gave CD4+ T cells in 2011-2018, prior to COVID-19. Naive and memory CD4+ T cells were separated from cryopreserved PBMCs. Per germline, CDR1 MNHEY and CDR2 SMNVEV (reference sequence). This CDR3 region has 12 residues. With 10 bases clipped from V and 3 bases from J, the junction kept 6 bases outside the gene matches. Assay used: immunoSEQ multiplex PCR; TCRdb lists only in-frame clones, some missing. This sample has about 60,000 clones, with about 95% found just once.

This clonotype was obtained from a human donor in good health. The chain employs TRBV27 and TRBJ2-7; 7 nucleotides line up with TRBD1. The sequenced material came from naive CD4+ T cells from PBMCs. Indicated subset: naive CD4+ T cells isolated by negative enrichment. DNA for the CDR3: TGTGCCACCCGGGACAGCCACTACGAGCAGTACTTC. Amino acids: CATRDSHYEQYF.